The present TCR beta chain was sequenced within a study of cytomegalovirus exposure and HLA in healthy donors. The PCR was carried out with 60 Vbeta primers and 13 Jbeta primers. Data came from immunoSEQ multiplex PCR; TCRdb stores just in-frame clones and leaves some out. Of about 100,000 clones listed, nearly 80% are singletons. As regards this clone: Antigen specificity is unknown.

General study findings and limits: Using a false discovery rate of 0.05, a later analysis showed that 15,000 to 20,000 TCR beta sequences were associated with HLA alleles. With later analysis, a missense DCLRE1C variant became linked to TCR beta V- and J-gene trimming. Most CMV-associated TCR beta chains were later found to appear HLA-restricted.

CDR1 and CDR2 from the germline V gene are GTSNPN and SVGIG (reference sequence). The CDR3 is made up of 12 amino acids. V was shortened by 2 bases and J by 3 bases, with 8 bases between the two germline ends. The sample was PBMCs. The gene calls are TRBV30 and TRBJ2-7, with D tentatively TRBD1 (5 bases). The sequence was collected from a middle-aged woman in good health and CMV-seronegative. The CDR3 bases are TGTGCCTGGAGTTGGCAGGGCTACGAGCAGTACTTC. Residues: CAWSWQGYEQYF.